This T cell receptor beta chain was found in a study of beta chain features in type 1 diabetes. For this clone: As yet, its antigen is unknown.

The germline gives CDR1 SGHNT, CDR2 YYREEE (reference sequence). V was trimmed by 0 bases and J by 9 bases, leaving 11 bases between them. The CDR3 is made up of 13 amino acids. Sequenced material consisted of expressed TCRB transcripts (all of the isolated RNA was reverse transcribed). TCRdb's table, derived via immunoSEQ multiplex PCR, lists solely in-frame clones and lacks some. This table has hundreds of thousands of clones, about 10% appearing once. Study conclusions and caveats: Compared to healthy donors, patients appeared to have naive, central memory and Treg TCRB repertoires that were more alike.

The sequence was collected from a woman between 18 and 30 years old in good health. The gene calls are TRBV5-4 and TRBJ2-3; D not certain. Sequencing was done on a sample of naive CD4+ T cells from blood. The CDR3 nucleotides read TGTGCCAGCAGCTTGGATCCCGCTCGGACGCAGTATTTT. Its translation is CASSLDPARTQYF.